Below, 30 T cell receptor beta chains from the same sample are listed, as sequenced in a study of cytomegalovirus exposure and HLA in healthy donors. PCR was performed using 60 Vbeta and 13 Jbeta primers. Sequencing was performed with immunoSEQ multiplex PCR; in TCRdb, only in-frame clones are kept and a portion is missing. The table records over 100,000 clones, roughly 89% of them present only once. The sequenced sample was PBMCs. The receptors come from a woman aged 25 to 39 in good health and CMV-seronegative.

In this sample, this clone turned up once. This chain uses TRBV9 with TRBJ2-7, with 12 bases that match TRBD2. The V segment lost 3 bases and the J segment 5 bases; nucleotides outside the gene matches: 6. The CDR3 length is 15 residues. Germline CDR1 and CDR2: SGDLS and YYNGEE. This CDR3 reads CASSETSGSLDEQYF. The CDR3 nucleotides read TGTGCCAGCAGCGAGACTAGCGGGAGTCTAGACGAGCAGTACTTC. Full variable domain (missing parts from reference TRBV9 and TRBJ2-7): DSGVTQTPKHLITATGQRVTLRCSPRSGDLSVYWYQQSLDQGLQFLIQYYNGEERAKGNILERFSAQQFPDLHSELNLSSLELGDSALYFCASSETSGSLDEQYFGPGTRLTVT.

The CDR3, as DNA: TGTGCCAGTACTTTGGGACAGTCAAACACTGAAGCTTTCTTT. It specifies CASTLGQSNTEAFF. The V call is TRBV19, the J call TRBJ1-1, with 7 bases matching TRBD1. V lost 7 bases, J lost 2 bases, and 7 bases stayed unmatched. The CDR3 contains 14 residues. Germline CDR1 is LNHDA and CDR2 is SQIVND (reference sequence).

The chain carries TRBV28 and TRBJ1-2; D is unresolved. CDR1 and CDR2 (germline): MDHEN, SYDVKM. There are 13 residues in the CDR3. V lost 7 bases and J lost 0, with 9 bases in between. CDR3 DNA sequence: TGTGCCAGCAATGGGCCCTCTAACTATGGCTACACCTTC. It yields the protein CASNGPSNYGYTF.

The CDR3 loop is CASSRDRVGETQYF. CDR3 nucleotide sequence: TGTGCCAGCAGTCGGGACAGGGTTGGAGAGACCCAGTACTTC. The gene calls are TRBV2 and TRBJ2-5, with TRBD1 identical over 9 bases. The CDR3 extends over 14 amino acids. V lost 5 bases and J lost 4; bases outside the gene matches: 5. Germline V gene lookup returns CDR1 SNHLY and CDR2 FYNNEI.

The chain combines TRBV10-3 with TRBJ2-5; possible D gene TRBD2, 5 bases. Between the trimmed V and J ends, which lost 0 bases and 9 bases, there was a span of 20 bases. This CDR3 comprises 16 residues. Germline assignment: CDR1 ENHRY and CDR2 SYGVKD. The chain's CDR3 is CAISESGVLLGRPQYF. DNA of the CDR3: TGTGCCATCAGTGAGTCCGGGGTACTACTCGGTCGTCCCCAGTACTTC.

V gene TRBV27 combines with J gene TRBJ1-6; D call uncertain. Germline-derived CDR1 and CDR2 are MNHEY and SMNVEV (reference sequence). V was clipped by 5 bases and J by 9 bases, with 14 bases between them. This CDR3 has 14 amino acids. In DNA form, the CDR3 reads TGTGCCAGCAGTCCAGACATGAACCTTTCACCCCTCCACTTT. Translating it yields CASSPDMNLSPLHF.

The rearrangement joins TRBV6-6 to TRBJ2-7; tentatively, D is TRBD2 (6 bases). The CDR3 covers 13 residues. V lost 2 bases and J 6 bases, leaving 11 bases between the germline ends. The germline CDR1 and CDR2 sequences are MNHNY and SVGAGI (reference sequence). The CDR3 sequence is CASSYGGLTEQYF. Here the CDR3 DNA reads TGTGCCAGCAGTTACGGAGGGCTTACCGAGCAGTACTTC.

V is TRBV9 and J is TRBJ1-4, with 8 nucleotides matching TRBD1. CDR3 size: 18 residues. Germline CDR1 reads SGDLS; CDR2 reads YYNGEE. V lost 3 bases and J lost 5; bases outside the gene matches: 15. The CDR3 here is CASSGGPGRDRRNEKLFF. The CDR3, as DNA: TGTGCCAGCAGCGGTGGGCCGGGGAGGGACAGGAGAAATGAAAAACTGTTTTTT.

The chain uses TRBV19 and TRBJ1-1, with 11 bases lining up with TRBD1. The CDR3 contains 15 residues. CDR1 is LNHDA, CDR2 SQIVND, per germline (reference sequence). J was trimmed by 11 bases and V by 5 bases; bases with no gene match: 13. The CDR3 loop reads CASSPWTGGKEEAFF. The CDR3 bases are TGTGCCAGTAGTCCTTGGACAGGGGGCAAAGAGGAGGCTTTCTTT. Drawing the rest from reference TRBV19 and TRBJ1-1, the complete variable domain is DGGITQSPKYLFRKEGQNVTLSCEQNLNHDAMYWYRQDPGQGLRLIYYSQIVNDFQKGDIAEGYSVSREKKESFPLTVTSAQKNPTAFYLCASSPWTGGKEEAFFGQGTRLTVV.

This clone was observed once. The rearrangement uses TRBV5-1 and TRBJ2-2, with D possibly being TRBD2 (6 bases). V was clipped by 5 bases and J by 5 bases, with 16 bases between them. Germline-derived CDR1 and CDR2 are SGHRS and YFSETQ. The CDR3 sequence is 15 residues long. This CDR3 reads CASRSGGAGTGELFF. Written as DNA, the CDR3 is TGCGCCAGCAGGTCCGGAGGGGCGGGGACCGGGGAGCTGTTTTTT. Filled out from reference TRBV5-1 and TRBJ2-2, the complete variable domain reads KAGVTQTPRYLIKTRGQQVTLSCSPISGHRSVSWYQQTPGQGLQFLFEYFSETQRNKGNFPGRFSGRQFSNSRSEMNVSTLELGDSALYLCASRSGGAGTGELFFGEGSRLTVL.

J is TRBJ2-3 and V is TRBV6-1; a weak D match, TRBD1 (6 bases). Germline CDR1 is MNHNS and CDR2 is SASEGT. CDR3 length: 17 residues. V dropped 4 bases and J dropped 5 bases, with 22 bases sitting between them. The CDR3 loop is CASSGPQGNLFGDTQYF. DNA for the CDR3: TGTGCCAGCAGTGGGCCACAGGGTAATTTATTTGGAGATACGCAGTATTTT.

The chain couples TRBV27 to TRBJ2-7; a possible D gene is TRBD1 (5 bases). Looked up from germline, CDR1 is MNHEY and CDR2 is SMNVEV (reference sequence). V dropped 5 bases and J dropped 2 bases, with 19 bases sitting between them. This CDR3 is built from 16 residues. CDR3 sequence: CASSTGPDSITYEQYF. CDR3 in DNA: TGTGCCAGCAGTACCGGCCCCGACAGCATAACCTACGAGCAGTACTTC.

The V call is TRBV7-8, the J call TRBJ1-1; TRBD1 matches at 7 bases. V lost 4 bases, J lost 4 bases, and 3 bases stayed unmatched. The CDR3 totals 13 residues. The V gene's germline CDR1 is SGHVS and CDR2 FQNEAQ. This CDR3 is CASSSDRATEAFF. The CDR3 DNA reads TGTGCCAGCAGCTCAGACAGGGCCACTGAAGCTTTCTTT.

The chain recombines TRBV27 with TRBJ1-2; TRBD1 matches 10 bases. V lost 6 bases and J lost 4; bases outside the gene matches: 5. The CDR3 sequence is 14 residues long. Germline values: CDR1 MNHEY, CDR2 SMNVEV (reference sequence). The CDR3 DNA reads TGTGCCAGCAGGGACGGACAGGGGGGCTATGGCTACACCTTC. Translation gives CASRDGQGGYGYTF.

The chain couples TRBV7-9 to TRBJ2-5; maybe TRBD1 (6 bases). V shed 2 bases and J shed 2 bases, with 12 bases lying between them. Germline V gene data show CDR1 as SEHNR and CDR2 as FQNEAQ (reference sequence). The CDR3 consists of 15 residues. The CDR3: CASSLPTGLQETQYF. CDR3 nucleotides: TGTGCCAGCAGCTTACCGACAGGACTTCAAGAGACCCAGTACTTC.

The rearrangement joins TRBV5-6 to TRBJ2-5; 9 nucleotides match TRBD1. CDR3 size: 17 residues. V dropped 2 bases and J dropped 4; count of bases not matched to a gene: 12. CDR1 is SGHDT and CDR2 is YYEEEE in the germline V gene. In DNA form, the CDR3 reads TGTGCCAGCAGCTTTCTTTACAGGGGGCGCCCGGGAGAGACCCAGTACTTC. Translated: CASSFLYRGRPGETQYF.

Written as DNA, the CDR3 is TGCGCCAGCACCAAGGACAGGGCCGCGACAGATACGCAGTATTTT. This encodes CASTKDRAATDTQYF. The chain carries TRBV5-1 and TRBJ2-3; TRBD1 aligns across 8 bases. Trimming cost V 6 bases and J 3 bases; bases outside gene matches: 9. Germline V gives CDR1 SGHRS, CDR2 YFSETQ. CDR3 length equals 15 residues.

The rearrangement uses TRBV15 and TRBJ2-6, with D perhaps TRBD1 (5 bases). This CDR3 has 18 residues. Per germline, CDR1 LNHNV and CDR2 YYDKDF (reference sequence). Trimming took 4 bases from V and 1 from J, leaving 17 bases between them. The CDR3 DNA reads TGTGCCACCAGCAAAAGGATGCAGGGTTTGTCTGGGGCCAACGTCCTGACTTTC. It encodes CATSKRMQGLSGANVLTF.

V is TRBV30 and J is TRBJ1-5; 8 nucleotides agree with TRBD1. This CDR3 is built from 15 residues. After removal of 2 bases from V and 2 bases from J, the junction contained 5 bases not matched to a gene. Germline V gene data show CDR1 as GTSNPN and CDR2 as SVGIG (reference sequence). The CDR3 nucleotides read TGTGCCTGGAGTACCTCGGGACAGGGCAATCAGCCCCAGCATTTT. It specifies CAWSTSGQGNQPQHF.

The chain recombines TRBV28 with TRBJ1-2; D may be TRBD1 (6 bases). The length of the CDR3 is 15 residues. Germline V gives CDR1 MDHEN, CDR2 SYDVKM. Deletions cut 6 bases from V and 2 bases from J, with 16 bases between. The CDR3 coding sequence is TGTGCCAGCAGCCCTAGGGGGAAATTCAACTATGGCTACACCTTC. Translated, it gives CASSPRGKFNYGYTF.

The chain uses TRBV7-2 and TRBJ1-6, with D possibly matching TRBD1 (5 bases). Trimming took off 8 bases at V and 9 bases at J, with 14 bases between the two ends. The CDR3 is made up of 13 amino acids. CDR1 is SGHTA, CDR2 FQGNSA, per germline. This chain's CDR3 is CASRGDGFSPLHF. The CDR3 DNA follows: TGTGCCAGCCGGGGGGATGGGTTTTCACCCCTCCACTTT.

The rearrangement joins TRBV5-6 to TRBJ2-3; D perhaps matches TRBD2 (5 bases). Per germline, CDR1 SGHDT and CDR2 YYEEEE. This CDR3 region has 17 residues. The V end lost 0 bases, the J end lost 3 bases, and 17 bases lay between the germline ends. Written as DNA, the CDR3 is TGTGCCAGCAGCTTGGCGGCTAGCCCTAGGCGTACAGATACGCAGTATTTT. Translation: CASSLAASPRRTDTQYF.

The chain has TRBV28 and TRBJ2-1, with 11 bases fitting TRBD2. V shed 6 bases, J shed 5 bases, and the junction held 6 bases outside the gene matches. From germline, CDR1 is MDHEN and CDR2 SYDVKM. The CDR3 is made up of 15 amino acids. For the CDR3, the DNA is TGTGCCAGCAGGGCGCTAGCGGGAGGAAACAATGAGCAGTTCTTC. Amino acids: CASRALAGGNNEQFF.

V usage is TRBV5-8 and J usage is TRBJ2-5, with 13 bases fitting TRBD2. V lost 3 bases, J lost 13 bases, and 6 bases stayed unmatched. Germline V CDR1 and CDR2: SGHTS, YDEGEE. There are 13 residues in the CDR3. The CDR3, as DNA: TGTGCCAGCAGCTCGAGGACTAGCGGGAGTCCGTACTTC. Its translation: CASSSRTSGSPYF.

This clone was observed a single time. The chain is built from TRBV2 and TRBJ1-4, with TRBD1 matching 8 bases. V lost 0 bases to trimming and J lost 3 bases; unmatched junction nucleotides: 9. The CDR3 sequence is 18 residues long. CDR1 is SNHLY, CDR2 FYNNEI, per germline. The CDR3 sequence: CASSEAMTGALANEKLFF. DNA of the CDR3: TGTGCCAGCAGTGAAGCGATGACAGGGGCTTTAGCTAATGAAAAACTGTTTTTT.

The V gene is TRBV28, the J gene TRBJ2-5, with TRBD2 matching 7 bases. This CDR3 spans 17 amino acids. Germline assignment: CDR1 MDHEN and CDR2 SYDVKM. With V trimmed by 6 bases and J by 5 bases, 18 bases remained unmatched. The CDR3 DNA reads as TGTGCCAGCAGCCCCCGCTTTTCGAGACTAGCTCCGGAGACCCAGTACTTC. This sequence encodes CASSPRFSRLAPETQYF.

This chain joins TRBV28 and TRBJ2-7; 10 bases are a match to TRBD2. The germline gives CDR1 MDHEN, CDR2 SYDVKM. J was trimmed by 2 bases and V by 4 bases; bases with no gene match: 5. This CDR3 contains 15 residues. CDR3 protein: CASSSRTSGAYEQYF. CDR3 DNA: TGTGCCAGCAGTTCCCGGACTAGCGGAGCCTACGAGCAGTACTTC.

For this clone: In the same sample, other DNA sequences code for this CDR3. The chain joins TRBV9 to TRBJ2-5; 9 nucleotides align to TRBD1. V trimming: 2 bases; J trimming: 5 bases; junction bases outside the gene matches: 7. The germline gives CDR1 SGDLS, CDR2 YYNGEE. The CDR3 runs to 15 residues. CDR3 amino acids: CASSVEGQGGETQYF. The DNA for the CDR3 is TGTGCCAGCAGCGTGGAGGGACAGGGAGGCGAGACCCAGTACTTC.

J is TRBJ2-5 and V is TRBV4-3; 9 bases line up with TRBD2. The J call could be wrong; TRBJ2-7 is a better fit for the DNA end. The length of the CDR3 is 16 residues. Germline V gene sequence: CDR1 LGHNA, CDR2 YSLEER. The CDR3: CASSQVVAGATYEQYF. DNA for the CDR3: TGCGCCAGCAGCCAAGTTGTAGCGGGGGCCACCTACGAGCAGTACTTC.

This chain uses TRBV6-5 with TRBJ1-2; D uncertain. V was shortened by 5 bases and J by 2 bases, with 9 bases between the two germline ends. Germline values: CDR1 MNHEY, CDR2 SVGAGI. This CDR3 is 13 amino acids long. The CDR3 protein is CASSPRENYGYTF. CDR3 sequence (DNA): TGTGCCAGCAGTCCCCGGGAGAACTATGGCTACACCTTC.